What follows is one T cell receptor beta chain and its context. Germline V gene data show CDR1 as MNHNS and CDR2 as SASEGT. Unmatched junction bases numbered 8, after V lost 4 bases and J lost 0 bases. The CDR3 runs to 17 residues. PCR primers comprised 60 Vbeta and 13 Jbeta primers. Profiling relied on immunoSEQ multiplex PCR, and the TCRdb table lists in-frame clones only, not all of them. In all, the sample yields around 110,000 clones. The sample is drawn from a study of cytomegalovirus exposure and HLA in healthy donors. The source material was PBMCs. This receptor was identified in a man aged 35 to 55 in good health and CMV-seropositive. This rearrangement joins TRBV6-1 to TRBJ2-2; 7 positions match TRBD1. CDR3: CASSGPIDRANTGELFF. In nucleotides, the CDR3 is TGTGCCAGCAGTGGACCAATAGACAGGGCGAACACCGGGGAGCTGTTTTTT.